A selection of T cell receptor beta chains follows, all from one sample in a study of cytomegalovirus exposure and HLA in healthy donors. Here immunoSEQ multiplex PCR was the method, and the copy in TCRdb shows in-frame clones only, minus some. The sample consists of 90,000 to 150,000 clones, 85% to 90% of them appearing once. The sample taken for sequencing was PBMCs. The source of these receptors is a woman between 18 and 29 years old in good health and CMV-seropositive. CDR3s include the opening cysteine and the closing phenylalanine or tryptophan. Each record gives: clone size, V gene, D gene, J gene, CDR3 DNA, CDR3 protein. The D gene is left open where the match is weak. Rows may omit the clone size; those that give it use once, few, many or a size class.

size: .; V: TRBV30; D: .; J: TRBJ2-7; DNA: TGTGCCTGGAGTGTATCTAGCGCCGAGCAGTACTTC; CDR3: CAWSVSSAEQYF
size: .; V: TRBV19; D: .; J: TRBJ1-2; DNA: TGTGCCAGTAGTCAGGGGCAGCCCTATGGCTACACCTTC; CDR3: CASSQGQPYGYTF
size: .; V: TRBV28; D: .; J: TRBJ1-2; DNA: TGTGCCAGCAGTTCCATGACTCCTCCCGGGGGCTACACCTTC; CDR3: CASSSMTPPGGYTF
size: .; V: TRBV18; D: .; J: TRBJ2-7; DNA: TGTGCCAGCTCACCAAGACTAGACGACGAGCAGTACTTC; CDR3: CASSPRLDDEQYF
size: .; V: TRBV5-1; D: TRBD1; J: TRBJ1-4; DNA: TGCGCCAGCAGCTCTCCGGGACAGGGATTTGAAAAACTGTTTTTT; CDR3: CASSSPGQGFEKLFF
size: .; V: TRBV9; D: TRBD1; J: TRBJ1-2; DNA: TGTGCCAGCAGCGTAGGACAGGGAGGCTATGGCTACACCTTC; CDR3: CASSVGQGGYGYTF
size: .; V: TRBV10-1; D: .; J: TRBJ2-1; DNA: TGCGCCAGCAGTGGAGGTTACAATGAGCAGTTCTTC; CDR3: CASSGGYNEQFF
size: .; V: TRBV30; D: .; J: TRBJ1-3; DNA: TGTGCCTGGAGCCTGAAGGGAGGGGGGTCTTTCTCTGGAAACACCATATATTTT; CDR3: CAWSLKGGGSFSGNTIYF
size: .; V: TRBV30; D: .; J: TRBJ1-6; DNA: TGTGCCTGGAGTGAGGGCGGGAATTCACCCCTCCACTTT; CDR3: CAWSEGGNSPLHF
size: .; V: TRBV2; D: .; J: TRBJ2-7; DNA: TGTGCCAGCAGTGAATTTGGGTCCCGAGGTTACGAGCAGTACTTC; CDR3: CASSEFGSRGYEQYF
size: .; V: TRBV5-1; D: .; J: TRBJ2-1; DNA: TGCGCCAGCAGCCTAGTGGGGCGAGATGAGCAGTTCTTC; CDR3: CASSLVGRDEQFF
size: .; V: TRBV7-8; D: TRBD1; J: TRBJ2-7; DNA: TGTGCCAGCAGCCTCGCGGGACAGGTCCCTGGCGAGCAGTACTTC; CDR3: CASSLAGQVPGEQYF
size: .; V: TRBV6-1; D: .; J: TRBJ1-1; DNA: TGTGCCAGCAGTGAATTTCAAGGGGACACTGAAGCTTTCTTT; CDR3: CASSEFQGDTEAFF
size: .; V: TRBV4-1; D: TRBD1; J: TRBJ2-7; DNA: TGCGCCAGCAGCCGCGAAGGAGGGACAGGGAGTCGGGAGCAGTACTTC; CDR3: CASSREGGTGSREQYF
size: .; V: TRBV7-6; D: TRBD2; J: TRBJ2-1; DNA: TGTGCCAGCAGCCCCGGGACTAGCGGGTACAATGAGCAGTTCTTC; CDR3: CASSPGTSGYNEQFF
size: .; V: TRBV25-1; D: .; J: TRBJ1-1; DNA: TGTGCCAGCAGAGGACACTTGAACACTGAAGCTTTCTTT; CDR3: CASRGHLNTEAFF
size: few; V: TRBV5-1; D: TRBD1; J: TRBJ2-7; DNA: TGCGCCAGTACCCCGGACAGGGGCTACGAGCAGTACTTC; CDR3: CASTPDRGYEQYF
size: once; V: TRBV6-5; D: .; J: TRBJ2-7; DNA: TGTGCCAGCAGATCTGTCCGGTTGAGCTCCTACGAGCAGTACTTC; CDR3: CASRSVRLSSYEQYF
size: .; V: TRBV19; D: .; J: TRBJ2-7; DNA: TGTGCCAGTAGTCAGACTGCCACCTACGAGCAGTACTTC; CDR3: CASSQTATYEQYF
size: .; V: TRBV19; D: .; J: TRBJ1-1; DNA: TGTGCCAGTAGGGGGGCGGGCCCTGAAGCTTTCTTT; CDR3: CASRGAGPEAFF
size: .; V: TRBV30; D: .; J: TRBJ1-6; DNA: TGTGCCTGGAGTGTACACACCAGCTCCTATAATTCACCCCTCCACTTT; CDR3: CAWSVHTSSYNSPLHF
size: .; V: TRBV15; D: .; J: TRBJ1-4; DNA: TGTGCCACCAGCAGAGAGGGGGGGGCTAATGAAAAACTGTTTTTT; CDR3: CATSREGGANEKLFF
size: .; V: TRBV4-3; D: .; J: TRBJ2-3; DNA: TGCGCCAGCAGCCCCTACGCGGGGGCCTCAGTGTTTGATACGCAGTATTTT; CDR3: CASSPYAGASVFDTQYF
size: .; V: TRBV11-2; D: .; J: TRBJ1-2; DNA: TGTGCCAGCAGCATTAGTGAGACTAACTATGGCTACACCTTC; CDR3: CASSISETNYGYTF
size: .; V: TRBV27; D: TRBD1; J: TRBJ2-2; DNA: TGTGCCACCTCTGAGACAGGGGTAACCGGGGAGCTGTTTTTT; CDR3: CATSETGVTGELFF
size: .; V: TRBV6-1; D: .; J: TRBJ1-2; DNA: TGTGCCAGCAGTGATCGTGGCAGGGCCTATGGCTACACCTTC; CDR3: CASSDRGRAYGYTF